The rows below give T cell receptor beta chains drawn from one sample of a study of blood T cell repertoires in COVID-19. This table comes from immunoSEQ multiplex PCR, and its TCRdb copy is limited to in-frame clones, with some not included. The table records approximately 54,000 clones, about nine tenths of them present only once. Material: peripheral blood. The receptors shown here come from a middle-aged woman with active COVID-19. CDR3s include the opening cysteine and the closing phenylalanine or tryptophan. D genes are given only for firm matches. A row's size may be missing; if present it is once, few, many or a size class.

J	D	V	size	CDR3	DNA
TRBJ2-7	.	TRBV7-6	few	CASSLLPENTYEQYF	TGTGCCAGCAGCTTATTGCCAGAAAACACCTACGAGCAGTACTTC
TRBJ2-3	.	TRBV7-9	.	CASSSTFPTSTDTQYF	TGTGCCAGCAGCTCCACGTTTCCGACTAGCACAGATACGCAGTATTTT
TRBJ2-7	TRBD1	TRBV6-5	.	CASSYLRQGKYEQYF	TGTGCCAGCAGTTACCTCCGACAGGGGAAGTACGAGCAGTACTTC
TRBJ2-5	.	TRBV5-4	.	CASSTGGERETQYF	TGTGCCAGCAGCACGGGGGGCGAGAGAGAGACCCAGTACTTC
TRBJ2-7	.	TRBV12-3/TRBV12-4	.	CASSFRNEQYF	TGTGCCAGCAGTTTCAGGAACGAGCAGTACTTC
TRBJ2-1	TRBD2	TRBV7-2	.	CASSSQRGGYNEQFF	TGTGCCAGCAGCTCCCAGCGGGGGGGATACAATGAGCAGTTCTTC
TRBJ2-3	.	TRBV5-4	.	CASSSSSTDTQYF	TGTGCCAGCAGCTCGTCTAGCACAGATACGCAGTATTTT
TRBJ2-3	TRBD1	TRBV6-2/TRBV6-3	.	CASSYGDRESGTQYF	TGTGCCAGCAGTTATGGGGACAGGGAAAGTGGTACGCAGTATTTT
TRBJ1-2	TRBD1	TRBV2	.	CASRLDREGGGYTF	TGTGCCAGCAGACTGGACAGGGAGGGAGGAGGCTACACCTTC
TRBJ2-1	TRBD2	TRBV5-4	.	CASSFERGSSYNEQFF	TGTGCCAGCAGCTTTGAGCGGGGGAGCTCCTACAATGAGCAGTTCTTC
TRBJ2-7	TRBD1	TRBV29-1	once	CSVEGYDRATYEQYF	TGCAGCGTTGAAGGGTACGACAGGGCTACCTACGAGCAGTACTTC
TRBJ2-3	.	TRBV3-1/TRBV3-2	.	CASSQTVTPLNTQYF	TGTGCCAGCAGCCAAACCGTAACACCCCTGAATACGCAGTATTTT
TRBJ2-7	.	TRBV2	.	CASSETRVISRSYEQYF	TGTGCCAGCAGTGAAACTAGGGTAATCTCTCGCTCCTACGAGCAGTACTTC
TRBJ2-3	TRBD2	TRBV2	.	CASSEELAGTDTQYF	TGTGCCAGCAGTGAGGAACTAGCGGGCACAGATACGCAGTATTTT
TRBJ1-1	.	TRBV19	.	CASTQHMNTEAFF	TGTGCCAGTACACAACACATGAACACTGAAGCTTTCTTT
TRBJ1-2	TRBD1	TRBV29-1	.	CSVESGDREGF	TGCAGCGTTGAATCCGGGGACAGGGAGGGCTTC
TRBJ2-1	.	TRBV5-1	.	CASSLDPQYNEQFF	TGCGCCAGCAGCTTGGACCCACAATACAATGAGCAGTTCTTC
TRBJ2-3	TRBD2	TRBV7-2	.	CASSLEFSGGALILDTQYF	TGTGCCAGCAGCCTCGAATTTAGCGGGGGGGCCTTAATCTTGGATACGCAGTATTTT
TRBJ2-5	TRBD2	TRBV4-2	.	CASSTLTSGGAPETQYF	TGTGCCAGCAGCACCCTTACTAGCGGGGGGGCCCCAGAGACCCAGTACTTC
TRBJ2-1	TRBD2	TRBV5-3	once	CARSLGSPSGVYNEQFF	TGTGCCAGAAGCTTGGGATCCCCTAGCGGGGTCTACAATGAGCAGTTCTTC
TRBJ1-2	.	TRBV11-2	.	CASSLSGKANYGYTF	TGTGCCAGCAGCTTATCAGGAAAAGCTAACTATGGCTACACCTTC
TRBJ2-4	TRBD1	TRBV7-8	.	CASSDYGTDIAKNIQYF	TGTGCCAGCAGCGACTACGGGACAGATATAGCCAAAAACATTCAGTACTTC
TRBJ1-2	.	TRBV6-5	.	CASSMGGLSNYGYTF	TGTGCCAGCAGTATGGGGGGGCTATCGAACTATGGCTACACCTTC
TRBJ2-3	.	TRBV27	.	CASSLRAPGTRKGTGTDTQYF	TGTGCCAGCAGTTTAAGGGCCCCCGGGACTAGGAAGGGGACAGGCACAGATACGCAGTATTTT
TRBJ1-2	TRBD1	TRBV19	.	CASSPGQGNYGYTF	TGTGCCAGTTCCCCTGGACAGGGGAACTATGGCTACACCTTC
TRBJ1-2	.	TRBV19	once	CASTAGADYGYTF	TGTGCCAGTACTGCAGGGGCGGACTATGGCTACACCTTC
TRBJ2-5	.	TRBV25-1	.	CASAPDFPQETQYF	TGTGCCAGCGCCCCAGATTTTCCCCAAGAGACCCAGTACTTC
TRBJ2-2	TRBD1	TRBV3-1/TRBV3-2	.	CASRRGQGPSNTGELFF	TGTGCCAGCAGACGAGGACAGGGGCCTTCGAACACCGGGGAGCTGTTTTTT
TRBJ2-3	.	TRBV9	.	CASSVVAETQYF	TGTGCCAGCAGCGTAGTAGCAGAGACGCAGTATTTT
TRBJ1-4	TRBD1	TRBV9	.	CASSRGQGRTNEKLFF	TGTGCCAGCAGCCGGGGACAGGGTAGAACTAATGAAAAACTGTTTTTT
TRBJ2-1	TRBD1	TRBV5-1	once	CASSLRTGNNEQFF	TGCGCCAGCAGCTTGCGGACAGGGAACAATGAGCAGTTCTTC
TRBJ2-1	.	TRBV11-3	.	CASSPILQQVHRYNEQFF	TGTGCCAGCAGCCCGATCCTCCAACAGGTACATCGCTACAATGAGCAGTTCTTC
TRBJ2-2	.	TRBV9	.	CASSVVLGGGELFF	TGTGCCAGCAGCGTAGTATTGGGGGGCGGGGAGCTGTTTTTT
TRBJ2-5	TRBD1	TRBV25-1	.	CASSELGQASQETQYF	TGTGCCAGCAGTGAACTGGGACAGGCCTCACAAGAGACCCAGTACTTC
TRBJ2-7	TRBD2	TRBV2	.	CASSLGMAGGRFF	TGTGCCAGCAGTCTCGGAATGGCGGGGGGTAGATTCTTC
TRBJ1-4	.	TRBV15	.	CATSRDLPGTQTNEKLFF	TGTGCCACCAGCAGAGACCTTCCCGGGACTCAAACTAATGAAAAACTGTTTTTT
TRBJ2-5	TRBD1	TRBV7-9	.	CASSPRAGQGVETQYF	TGTGCCAGCAGCCCCCGCGCGGGACAGGGAGTGGAGACCCAGTACTTC
TRBJ2-1	.	TRBV7-2	.	CASSSSLGQRPYNEQFF	TGTGCCAGCAGCTCCTCCTTGGGCCAGCGGCCCTACAATGAGCAGTTCTTC
TRBJ2-1	TRBD2	TRBV2	.	CASRAGGRNEQFF	TGTGCCAGCAGGGCGGGGGGTAGGAATGAGCAGTTCTTC
TRBJ2-5	TRBD1	TRBV10-2	once	CASRPRTGQETQYF	TGCGCCAGCAGACCGCGGACAGGGCAAGAGACCCAGTACTTC
TRBJ1-5	.	TRBV7-8	.	CASSLLGYQPQHF	TGTGCCAGCAGCTTATTGGGCTATCAGCCCCAGCATTTT
TRBJ2-1	TRBD1	TRBV6-5	.	CATPRDRGGNEQFF	TGTGCCACTCCCCGGGACAGGGGAGGCAATGAGCAGTTCTTC
TRBJ2-1	.	TRBV15	.	CATSRDGARGRNEQFF	TGTGCCACCAGCAGAGATGGGGCGAGAGGACGCAATGAGCAGTTCTTC
TRBJ1-5	TRBD1	TRBV2	once	CASREGTVDQPQHF	TGTGCCAGCAGGGAAGGGACAGTTGATCAGCCCCAGCATTTT
TRBJ2-5	.	TRBV5-5	.	CASSFDAGKWETQYF	TGTGCCAGCAGCTTCGATGCAGGGAAATGGGAGACCCAGTACTTC
TRBJ2-6	.	TRBV15	.	CATSSPPVVSGANVLTF	TGTGCCACCAGCAGCCCCCCAGTTGTTTCTGGGGCCAACGTCCTGACTTTC
TRBJ2-7	TRBD2	TRBV27	.	CASRFFGGGAYEQYF	TGTGCCAGCCGTTTTTTTGGCGGGGGGGCCTACGAGCAGTACTTC
TRBJ2-1	.	TRBV5-1	.	CASSPAGGRGAYNEQFF	TGCGCCAGCAGCCCTGCCGGGGGGCGAGGGGCCTACAATGAGCAGTTCTTC
TRBJ2-5	.	TRBV12-3/TRBV12-4	.	CASSRRVETQYF	TGTGCCAGCAGCCGCCGCGTGGAGACCCAGTACTTC
TRBJ1-6	.	TRBV5-1	.	CASGPGRRGSPLHF	TGCGCCAGCGGACCAGGACGGCGGGGTTCACCCCTCCACTTT
TRBJ2-2	TRBD1	TRBV7-3	.	CASSDTGQGARTGELFF	TGTGCCAGCAGCGATACTGGACAGGGGGCGCGTACCGGGGAGCTGTTTTTT
TRBJ2-7	.	TRBV12-3/TRBV12-4	.	CASSLSMAGEQYF	TGTGCCAGCAGTTTAAGTATGGCGGGGGAGCAGTACTTC
TRBJ1-2	TRBD1	TRBV5-4	once	CASSGRQGETNYGYTF	TGTGCCAGCAGCGGGCGACAGGGCGAAACTAACTATGGCTACACCTTC